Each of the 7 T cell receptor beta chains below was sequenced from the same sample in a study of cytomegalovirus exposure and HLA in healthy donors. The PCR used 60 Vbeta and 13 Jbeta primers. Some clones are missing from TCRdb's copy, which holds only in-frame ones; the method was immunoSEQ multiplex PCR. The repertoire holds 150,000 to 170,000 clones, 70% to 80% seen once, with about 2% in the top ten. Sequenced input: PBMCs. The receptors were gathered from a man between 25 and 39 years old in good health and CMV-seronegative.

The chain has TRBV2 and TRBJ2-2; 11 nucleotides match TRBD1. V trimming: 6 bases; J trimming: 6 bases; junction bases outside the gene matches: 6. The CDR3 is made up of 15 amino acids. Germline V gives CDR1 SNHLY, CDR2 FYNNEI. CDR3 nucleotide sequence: TGTGCCAGCAGGGCGGACAGGGGGCCGTCCGGGGAGCTGTTTTTT. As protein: CASRADRGPSGELFF.

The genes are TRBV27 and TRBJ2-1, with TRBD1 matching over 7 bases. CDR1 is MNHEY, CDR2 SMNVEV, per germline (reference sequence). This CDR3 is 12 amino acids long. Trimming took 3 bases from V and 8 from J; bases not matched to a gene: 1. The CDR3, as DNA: TGTGCCAGCAGTTTCACAGGGGATGAGCAGTTCTTC. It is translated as CASSFTGDEQFF.

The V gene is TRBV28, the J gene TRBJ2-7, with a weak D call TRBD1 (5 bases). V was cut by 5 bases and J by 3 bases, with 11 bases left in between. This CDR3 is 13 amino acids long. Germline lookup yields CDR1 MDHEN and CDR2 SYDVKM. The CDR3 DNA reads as TGTGCCAGCAGTCCCCTCGACAGCTACGAGCAGTACTTC. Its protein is CASSPLDSYEQYF.

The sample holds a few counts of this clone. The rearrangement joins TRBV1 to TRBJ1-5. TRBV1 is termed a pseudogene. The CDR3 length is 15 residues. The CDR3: CTSRPGLRRNQPQHF. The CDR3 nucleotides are TGCACCAGCAGACCCGGGTTACGGAGAAATCAGCCCCAGCATTTT.

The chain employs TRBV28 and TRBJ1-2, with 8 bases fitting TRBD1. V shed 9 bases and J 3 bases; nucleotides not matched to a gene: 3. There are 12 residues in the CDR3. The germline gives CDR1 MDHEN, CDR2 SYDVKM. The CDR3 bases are TGTGCCAGTAACAGGGGGTACTATGGCTACACCTTC. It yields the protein CASNRGYYGYTF.

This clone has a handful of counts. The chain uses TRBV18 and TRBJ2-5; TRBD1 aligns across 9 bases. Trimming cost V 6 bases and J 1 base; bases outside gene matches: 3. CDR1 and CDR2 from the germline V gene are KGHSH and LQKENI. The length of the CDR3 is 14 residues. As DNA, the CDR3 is TGTGCCAGCTCCCGGGACAGGGCCCAAGAGACCCAGTACTTC. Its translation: CASSRDRAQETQYF.

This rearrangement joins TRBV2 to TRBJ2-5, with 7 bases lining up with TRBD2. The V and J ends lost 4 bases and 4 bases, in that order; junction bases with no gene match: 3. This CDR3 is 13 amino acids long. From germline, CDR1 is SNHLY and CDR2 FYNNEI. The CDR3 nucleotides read TGTGCCAGCAGTGTTTGGGGGGGAGAGACCCAGTACTTC. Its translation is CASSVWGGETQYF.